This T cell receptor beta chain was found in a study of CD8+ T cells in alopecia areata. Sampling of alopecia areata patients yielded lesional scalp punch biopsies as well as peripheral blood. Researchers picked out CD4+ and CD8+ T cells from PBMCs by sorting. Regarding the study as a whole: Whereas mice showed it more clearly, TCR sharing across patients was murkier, possibly because of HLA. Clonality exceeded that of normal scalp in lesional scalp, most notably in alopecia totalis/universalis.

Trimming took 7 bases from V and 6 from J; bases not matched to a gene: 5. Germline CDR1 SNHLY, CDR2 FYNNEI. The CDR3 loop spans 13 amino acids. Sequencing relied on a cDNA template that was reverse transcribed from extracted RNA. The repertoire was sequenced with immunoSEQ multiplex PCR; TCRdb's copy has only in-frame clones and lacks some. The sample contains 140,000 or so clones, 45% to 60% of which appear only once. With respect to this clone: The antigen remains undetermined.

The input for sequencing was CD4+ T cells sorted from blood, taken at week 0. The sequence was collected from a human donor with alopecia areata. The V call is TRBV2, the J call TRBJ2-2, with TRBD1 identical over 7 bases. This chain's CDR3 is CASTQTGSGELFF. In nucleotides, the CDR3 is TGTGCCAGCACCCAGACAGGGTCCGGGGAGCTGTTTTTT.